A single sample is the source of the 22 T cell receptor beta chains below, sequenced in a study of a mutant IDH1 vaccine in newly diagnosed glioma. Time point noted: week 11, during vaccination. Mutant IDH1 20-mer peptide, at 300 ug, made up each vaccine dose, with topical imiquimod. This table comes from immunoSEQ multiplex PCR, and its TCRdb copy is limited to in-frame clones, with some not included. In the table there are approximately 110,000 clones, almost 90% of which are singletons. Their antigens are not known. This specimen was PBMCs, taken from a glioma patient whose treatment included an IDH1 peptide vaccine. All receptors come from a woman aged 50 to 65 with glioma.

This chain links TRBV19 with TRBJ1-5; D is unclear. Germline assignment: CDR1 LNHDA and CDR2 SQIVND (reference sequence). This CDR3 comprises 13 residues. V was shortened by 7 bases and J by 5 bases, with 12 bases between the two germline ends. CDR3 sequence (DNA): TGTGCCAGTACCCTGACCCCAGATCAGCCCCAGCATTTT. Its protein is CASTLTPDQPQHF.

This chain joins TRBV7-9 and TRBJ1-5; D ambiguous. Per the germline V gene, CDR1 is SEHNR and CDR2 is FQNEAQ (reference sequence). There are 15 residues in the CDR3. Trimming cost V 1 base and J 4 bases, with 11 bases left between them. The CDR3 DNA sequence: TGTGCCAGCAGCTTAGGGGCCCCGGGGAATCAGCCCCAGCATTTT. The encoded protein is CASSLGAPGNQPQHF. Using reference TRBV7-9 and TRBJ1-5 for the parts outside the CDR3, the full variable domain is DTGVSQNPRHKITKRGQNVTFRCDPISEHNRLYWYRQTLGQGPEFLTYFQNEAQLEKSRLLSDRFSAERPKGSFSTLEIQRTEQGDSAMYLCASSLGAPGNQPQHFGDGTRLSIL.

The chain links TRBV28 to TRBJ2-1; the D gene is possibly TRBD2 (5 bases). Trimming stripped 3 bases from V and 5 bases from J, with 14 bases between. Germline V gene data show CDR1 as MDHEN and CDR2 as SYDVKM. The CDR3 totals 15 residues. The CDR3 bases are TGTGCCAGCAGTTTTTGGGAGTTACGGCACAATGAGCAGTTCTTC. Translation gives CASSFWELRHNEQFF.

The chain carries TRBV10-3 and TRBJ1-4; D might be TRBD1 (6 bases). Germline CDR1 ENHRY, CDR2 SYGVKD. V lost 3 bases and J 0 bases, leaving 14 bases between the germline ends. The CDR3 covers 17 residues. As DNA, the CDR3 is TGTGCCATCAGTGAAAGGAGGGGGGGGGCAACTAATGAAAAACTGTTTTTT. Protein: CAISERRGGATNEKLFF.

This chain joins TRBV11-2 and TRBJ1-2; the D is unclear. Germline V gene data show CDR1 as SGHAT and CDR2 as FQNNGV. The CDR3 has 12 amino acids. Trimming stripped 4 bases from V and 2 bases from J, with 5 bases between. This chain's CDR3 is CASSSGNYGYTF. The CDR3 DNA reads as TGTGCCAGCAGCTCCGGGAACTATGGCTACACCTTC.

This clone was detected only once. This chain uses TRBV6-5 with TRBJ1-3; weak D call: TRBD1 (5 bases). Trimming stripped 6 bases from V and 0 bases from J, with 12 bases between. The CDR3 consists of 15 residues. Germline assignment: CDR1 MNHEY and CDR2 SVGAGI. The CDR3 is CASRYDSVSGNTIYF. The DNA for the CDR3 is TGTGCCAGCAGATATGACAGTGTCTCTGGAAACACCATATATTTT.

V usage is TRBV18 and J usage is TRBJ2-3; 7 positions match TRBD1. Trimming cost V 0 bases and J 2 bases; bases outside gene matches: 26. The V gene's germline CDR1 is KGHSH and CDR2 LQKENI. This CDR3 spans 23 amino acids. The CDR3 bases are TGTGCCAGCTCACCACCGGAAGGGGGCCGGGAATGGCGCACAGTGGGGCCCACAGATACGCAGTATTTT. Translated, it gives CASSPPEGGREWRTVGPTDTQYF. Using reference TRBV18 and TRBJ2-3 for the parts outside the CDR3, the full variable domain is NAGVMQNPRHLVRRRGQEARLRCSPMKGHSHVYWYRQLPEEGLKFMVYLQKENIIDESGMPKERFSAEFPKEGPSILRIQQVVRGDSAAYFCASSPPEGGREWRTVGPTDTQYFGPGTRLTVL.

CDR3 sequence (DNA): TGTGCCAGCAGCTTAGGGAGGGCTGGCAATCAGCCCCAGCATTTT. It encodes CASSLGRAGNQPQHF. This sequence joins TRBV7-9 and TRBJ1-5; D uncertain. Germline V gene data show CDR1 as SEHNR and CDR2 as FQNEAQ (reference sequence). The CDR3 runs to 15 residues. V lost 1 base and J 2 bases, leaving 9 bases between the germline ends.

V and J are TRBV4-1 and TRBJ2-7, with 7 bases that match TRBD2. Germline V gives CDR1 MGHRA, CDR2 YSYEKL. V shed 1 base and J 2 bases; nucleotides not matched to a gene: 8. This CDR3 contains 16 residues. As DNA, the CDR3 is TGCGCCAGCAGCCAAGTAGCCCTAGCGGAGACCTACGAGCAGTACTTC. Its protein product is CASSQVALAETYEQYF.

The chain carries TRBV5-1 and TRBJ2-1; D perhaps matches TRBD2 (7 bases). Germline lookup yields CDR1 SGHRS and CDR2 YFSETQ. This CDR3 is built from 17 residues. V was trimmed by 0 bases and J by 5 bases, leaving 18 bases between them. The CDR3 is CASSLVSSGQTHNEQFF. CDR3 coding DNA: TGCGCCAGCAGCTTGGTATCTAGCGGACAGACCCACAATGAGCAGTTCTTC.

The chain combines TRBV5-1 with TRBJ1-4; 9 bases are a match to TRBD1. The CDR3 has 17 amino acids. The junction had 10 bases not matched to a gene; V was cut back by 0 bases and J by 7 bases. In germline, CDR1 is SGHRS, CDR2 YFSETQ. The CDR3 nucleotides read TGCGCCAGCAGCTTGGATGCCGGGACAGGGATACGTGAAAAACTGTTTTTT. It is translated as CASSLDAGTGIREKLFF.

V is TRBV19 and J is TRBJ2-7; D remains ambiguous. CDR3 size: 13 residues. The germline gives CDR1 LNHDA, CDR2 SQIVND (reference sequence). Trimming cost V 6 bases and J 3 bases, with 12 bases left between them. In DNA form, the CDR3 reads TGTGCCAGTAGCCTTGAACATCTCTACGAGCAGTACTTC. The encoded protein is CASSLEHLYEQYF.

There are a few counts of this clone. The chain carries TRBV28 and TRBJ1-5, with D tentatively TRBD1 (5 bases). CDR1 is MDHEN, CDR2 SYDVKM, per germline. The CDR3 sequence is 15 residues long. Trimming cost V 6 bases and J 6 bases, with 18 bases left between them. The CDR3 region has the DNA TGTGCCAGCAGGCGGGGACGGCTGCGCCCTCAGCCCCAGCATTTT. It is translated as CASRRGRLRPQPQHF.

The chain links TRBV19 to TRBJ2-2; no reliable D call. Looked up from germline, CDR1 is LNHDA and CDR2 is SQIVND (reference sequence). V shed 3 bases and J shed 7 bases, with 12 bases lying between them. This CDR3 is 14 amino acids long. CDR3 residues: CASSMENRGGELFF. The DNA for the CDR3 is TGTGCCAGTAGTATGGAAAACCGAGGCGGGGAGCTGTTTTTT.

V gene TRBV7-9 combines with J gene TRBJ2-7, with unresolved D. From germline, CDR1 is SEHNR and CDR2 FQNEAQ (reference sequence). CDR3 size: 13 residues. Trimming removed 6 bases from V and 2 bases from J, with 11 bases in between. The chain's CDR3 is CASRPGQAYEQYF. The CDR3 DNA reads TGTGCCAGCAGACCCGGCCAGGCCTACGAGCAGTACTTC.

The rearrangement uses TRBV9 and TRBJ2-2; D ambiguous. Trimming removed 0 bases from V and 7 bases from J, with 7 bases in between. The CDR3 loop spans 13 amino acids. Germline V gene data show CDR1 as SGDLS and CDR2 as YYNGEE. This CDR3 is CASSVGKFGELFF. The CDR3 DNA reads as TGTGCCAGCAGCGTAGGGAAGTTCGGGGAGCTGTTTTTT.

This clone was observed a handful of times. The chain's CDR3 is CASGPGTGIGNTIYF. CDR3 sequence (DNA): TGTGCTAGTGGCCCCGGGACAGGGATCGGAAACACCATATATTTT. This chain uses TRBV12-5 with TRBJ1-3, with 9 bases lining up with TRBD1. The V and J ends lost 6 bases and 4 bases, in that order; junction bases with no gene match: 7. The germline V gene has CDR1 LGHNT and CDR2 FRNRAP. This CDR3 contains 15 residues.

J is TRBJ2-7 and V is TRBV28; D not resolved. Germline V lookup: CDR1 MDHEN, CDR2 SYDVKM. The CDR3 has 14 residues. V lost 3 bases, J lost 3 bases, and 12 bases lay in between. Here the CDR3 reads CASSFDRTYYEQYF. The CDR3 DNA is TGTGCCAGCAGTTTTGACCGAACATACTACGAGCAGTACTTC.

The chain carries TRBV11-2 and TRBJ2-3; 8 bases line up with TRBD2. The CDR3 is made up of 16 amino acids. The V gene's germline CDR1 is SGHAT and CDR2 FQNNGV. V shed 8 bases, J shed 0 bases, and the junction held 10 bases outside the gene matches. CDR3 nucleotide sequence: TGTGCCAGCCGAGCGATAGCGGGGACAAGCACAGATACGCAGTATTTT. Translation: CASRAIAGTSTDTQYF.

CDR3 sequence reads: CASSVLFQTYEQYF. The CDR3 coding sequence is TGTGCCAGTAGTGTCCTCTTCCAGACATACGAGCAGTACTTC. The chain joins TRBV19 to TRBJ2-7, with no clear D. The CDR3 runs to 14 residues. The V end was cut by 5 bases, the J end by 4 bases, with 15 bases between. Germline V gives CDR1 LNHDA, CDR2 SQIVND (reference sequence).

The chain joins TRBV5-6 to TRBJ1-2, with D unresolved. Germline CDR1 is SGHDT and CDR2 is YYEEEE. The CDR3 length is 15 residues. The V gene lost 0 bases and the J gene lost 4 bases, with 13 bases spanning the gap. The CDR3 sequence: CASSLVGILAYGYTF. The CDR3 DNA reads as TGTGCCAGCAGCTTGGTAGGGATTCTCGCCTATGGCTACACCTTC.

V gene TRBV2 combines with J gene TRBJ2-5, with 9 bases that match TRBD1. V dropped 5 bases and J dropped 3; count of bases not matched to a gene: 13. In germline, CDR1 is SNHLY, CDR2 FYNNEI. CDR3 length: 17 amino acids. The DNA for the CDR3 is TGTGCCAGCAGTTCAACGCCCGGGACAGGGAGGGAAGAGACCCAGTACTTC. It translates to CASSSTPGTGREETQYF.